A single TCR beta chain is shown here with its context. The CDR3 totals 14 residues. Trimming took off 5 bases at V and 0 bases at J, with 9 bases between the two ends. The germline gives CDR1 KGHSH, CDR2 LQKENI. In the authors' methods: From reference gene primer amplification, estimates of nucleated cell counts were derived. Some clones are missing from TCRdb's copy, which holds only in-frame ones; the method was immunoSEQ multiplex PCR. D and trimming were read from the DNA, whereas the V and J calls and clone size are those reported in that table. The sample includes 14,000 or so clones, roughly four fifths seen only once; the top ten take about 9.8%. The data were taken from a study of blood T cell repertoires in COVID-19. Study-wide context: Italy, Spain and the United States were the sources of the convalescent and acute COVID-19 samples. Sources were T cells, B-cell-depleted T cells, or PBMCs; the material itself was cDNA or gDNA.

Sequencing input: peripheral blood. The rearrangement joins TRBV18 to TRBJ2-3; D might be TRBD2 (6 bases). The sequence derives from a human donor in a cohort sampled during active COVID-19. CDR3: CASSTSQSTDTQYF. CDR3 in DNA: TGTGCCAGCTCAACTAGCCAAAGCACAGATACGCAGTATTTT.